Following are 10 T cell receptor beta chains from one sample sequenced in a study of blood T cells in healthy people across ages. Primed by a sample-barcoded 5' primer and a J-beta primer mix, a second PCR proceeded for about 7 to 11 cycles. In TCRdb, the 5' RACE reads were re-called with MiXCR into one record per CDR3 protein. The sample lists some 690,000 distinct CDR3 sequences; about a fifth were seen once. Sequencing input: blood. The receptors come from a man in his 70s in good health.

V usage is TRBV28 and J usage is TRBJ2-5, with D unclear. The DNA end lines up better with TRBJ2-7; the J call may be wrong. The CDR3 spans 14 residues. CDR1 and CDR2 from the germline V gene are MDHEN and SYDVKM. For the CDR3, the DNA is TGTGCCAGCCGGCAGGTGGCAGATTCCTACGAGCAGTACTTC. Protein sequence: CASRQVADSYEQYF.

The chain carries TRBV12-3 or TRBV12-4 and TRBJ2-3; 12 nucleotides line up with TRBD2. CDR3 length equals 18 residues. With 2 bases clipped from V and 0 bases from J, the junction kept 6 bases outside the gene matches. DNA for the CDR3: TGTGCCAGCAGTTTACCTAGCGGGGGGGTACCTAGCACAGATACGCAGTATTTT. Protein: CASSLPSGGVPSTDTQYF.

A remark on this clonotype: Given the absence of the conserved phenylalanine or tryptophan at the CDR3 end, a read error is likely. The rearrangement links TRBV29-1 to TRBJ1-1, with 12 nucleotides matching TRBD1. Losses at the gene ends were 3 bases for V and 0 bases for J; bases not matched to a gene: 5. Germline values: CDR1 SQVTM, CDR2 ANQGSEA. The CDR3 loop spans 16 amino acids. CDR3 in amino acids: CSVDGTGGVMNTEAFL. The CDR3 DNA is TGCAGCGTTGATGGGACAGGGGGCGTCATGAACACTGAAGCTTTCCTT.

The V and J genes are TRBV7-2 and TRBJ2-3; 8 bases line up with TRBD1. CDR1 is SGHTA, CDR2 FQGNSA, per germline. This CDR3 is 15 amino acids long. J gave up 3 bases and V 7 bases, and 9 bases lay outside the gene matches. The CDR3 here is CASKLSRGRTDTQYF. In DNA form, the CDR3 reads TGTGCCAGCAAATTATCCAGGGGGCGGACAGATACGCAGTATTTT.

The chain couples TRBV5-1 to TRBJ2-5; TRBD2 might be the D (5 bases). The germline V gene has CDR1 SGHRS and CDR2 YFSETQ. Trimming cost V 4 bases and J 7 bases, with 14 bases left between them. The CDR3 contains 13 residues. CDR3 bases: TGCGCCAGCAGCCCCGAGGAGGAGCGGACCCAGTACTTC. Its translation is CASSPEEERTQYF.

The chain joins TRBV12-3 or TRBV12-4 to TRBJ1-6; 12 nucleotides agree with TRBD1. The CDR3 runs to 14 residues. V lost 5 bases and J lost 15; bases outside the gene matches: 8. The CDR3 reads CASSPGQGALRLHF. CDR3 in DNA: TGTGCCAGCAGTCCGGGACAGGGGGCATTACGCCTCCACTTT.

In its sample, this clonotype was seen many times. V is TRBV7-2 and J is TRBJ2-5; perhaps TRBD1 as D (6 bases). The CDR3 spans 15 residues. The germline gives CDR1 SGHTA, CDR2 FQGNSA. The germline V and J ends were trimmed by 1 base and 4 bases, with 13 bases remaining between them. CDR3 protein: CASSLGSGVTETQYF. The CDR3 nucleotides are TGTGCCAGCAGCTTAGGTTCAGGGGTTACAGAGACCCAGTACTTC. Looking up the rest from reference TRBV7-2 and TRBJ2-5 gives the full variable domain: GAGVSQSPSNKVTEKGKDVELRCDPISGHTALYWYRQSLGQGLEFLIYFQGNSAPDKSGLPSDRFSAERTGGSVSTLTIQRTQQEDSAVYLCASSLGSGVTETQYFGPGTRLLVL.

This clonotype was observed a handful of times. The gene calls are TRBV29-1 and TRBJ1-4; no definite D call. Trimming left V 6 bases short and J 8 bases short, with 7 bases between. The CDR3 has 10 amino acids. Germline assignment: CDR1 SQVTM and CDR2 ANQGSEA. CDR3 amino acids: CSVGQEKLFF. CDR3 sequence (DNA): TGCAGCGTCGGCCAGGAAAAACTGTTTTTT.

Points on this clonotype: Mismatch with germline at one junction end may stem from a read error. The gene calls are TRBV5-1 and TRBJ2-2; D perhaps matches TRBD2 (5 bases). Germline V gene lookup returns CDR1 SGHRS and CDR2 YFSETQ. CDR3 length: 13 amino acids. CDR3 DNA sequence: TGCGCCAGTAACGACGCGAACACCGGGGAGCTGCTTTTT. The encoded protein is CASNDANTGELLF.

This clonotype was detected ten times or more. V gene TRBV7-2 combines with J gene TRBJ2-3; 7 bases are shared with TRBD2. CDR1 and CDR2 from the germline V gene are SGHTA and FQGNSA. Losses at the gene ends were 2 bases for V and 5 bases for J; bases not matched to a gene: 7. The length of the CDR3 is 15 residues. The CDR3 protein is CASSLMAGVVDTQYF. In DNA, the CDR3 is TGTGCCAGCAGCTTAATGGCGGGAGTGGTAGATACGCAGTATTTT.